The 21 T cell receptor beta chains below come from one sample, sequenced in a study of CD8+CD57+ T cells in acquired aplastic anemia. TCR beta VDJ and CDR3 profiles were obtained from a genomic DNA template. A single record per CDR3 protein comes from TCRdb applying MiXCR to the reads. The table has about 160,000 distinct CDR3 sequences, under 55% seen once. Whoever was chosen for sequencing had shown CD8+CD57+ cell expansion by flow cytometry. The sample comprised sorted CD4+, CD8+, or CD8+CD57+ T cells (not recorded which) from PBMCs. These receptors originate from a human donor with aplastic anemia.

The genes are TRBV20-1 and TRBJ2-7; D is uncertain. The CDR3 is 11 amino acids. Germline V lookup: CDR1 DFQATT, CDR2 SNEGSKA (reference sequence). V lost 2 bases and J lost 7, with 9 bases in between. CDR3 amino acids: CSARSAREQYF. CDR3 bases: TGCAGTGCTAGAAGCGCGAGGGAGCAGTACTTC.

The chain links TRBV11-1 to TRBJ1-2; 9 positions match TRBD1. The CDR3 runs to 16 residues. Germline CDR1 reads SGHAT; CDR2 reads FQDESV (reference sequence). Unmatched junction bases numbered 6, after V lost 1 base and J lost 3 bases. CDR3 sequence: CASSLGTGTGHYGYTF. As DNA, the CDR3 is TGTGCCAGCAGCTTAGGGACCGGGACAGGGCACTATGGCTACACCTTC.

This clonotype came up many times. This chain connects TRBV5-1 to TRBJ2-7, with D maybe TRBD2 (5 bases). V dropped 0 bases and J dropped 3 bases, with 13 bases sitting between them. This CDR3 region has 15 residues. CDR1 SGHRS and CDR2 YFSETQ come from the germline V gene. The CDR3 DNA sequence: TGCGCCAGCAGCTTGGGGTCCGGACTTAGCTACGAGCAGTACTTC. This encodes CASSLGSGLSYEQYF.

Details on this clonotype: Compared with germline, one end of the junction differs, possibly owing to a read error. This chain joins TRBV19 and TRBJ1-6, with D possibly being TRBD1 (6 bases). CDR3 size: 12 residues. Germline assignment: CDR1 LNHDA and CDR2 SQIVND (reference sequence). Here the CDR3 reads CASSGRGKPLYF. For the CDR3, the DNA is TGTGCCAGTAGTGGCAGGGGTAAACCCCTCTACTTT. Looking up the rest from reference TRBV19 and TRBJ1-6 gives the full variable domain: DGGITQSPKYLFRKEGQNVTLSCEQNLNHDAMYWYRQDPGQGLRLIYYSQIVNDFQKGDIAEGYSVSREKKESFPLTVTSAQKNPTAFYLCASSGRGKPLYFGNGTRLTVT.

The V gene is TRBV29-1, the J gene TRBJ2-1, with 10 bases matching TRBD2. The CDR3 is made up of 13 amino acids. The V and J ends lost 1 base and 15 bases, in that order; junction bases with no gene match: 9. The germline CDR1 and CDR2 sequences are SQVTM and ANQGSEA. CDR3 sequence (DNA): TGCAGCGTTGAAGGGACTAGCGGAGCCCCACCGTTCTTC. Its protein is CSVEGTSGAPPFF.

The rearrangement uses TRBV9 and TRBJ2-7; D is possibly TRBD1 or TRBD2 (5 bases each). Germline CDR1 SGDLS, CDR2 YYNGEE. CDR3 length equals 14 residues. The V and J ends lost 2 bases and 5 bases respectively, with 14 bases between them. CDR3 protein: CASSVGASVHEQYF. Written as DNA, the CDR3 is TGTGCCAGCAGCGTCGGGGCTTCCGTCCACGAGCAGTACTTC.

As DNA, the CDR3 is TGCAGTGCTAAAGATTCGGGCAGCACAGATACGCAGTATTTT. Its protein product is CSAKDSGSTDTQYF. The chain combines TRBV20-1 with TRBJ2-3, with D unclear. Per the germline V gene, CDR1 is DFQATT and CDR2 is SNEGSKA (reference sequence). V was pared by 4 bases and J by 0 bases, with 11 bases between. There are 14 residues in the CDR3.

The chain links TRBV25-1 to TRBJ1-6; D is ambiguous. The CDR3 spans 11 residues. V was trimmed by 7 bases and J by 14 bases, leaving 12 bases between them. The germline CDR1 and CDR2 sequences are MGHDK and SYGVNS. DNA for the CDR3: TGTGCCAGCACTCTTAATGCGGCCCTCCACTTT. The encoded protein is CASTLNAALHF.

This chain uses TRBV7-2 with TRBJ1-2; 7 bases match TRBD1. Germline V lookup: CDR1 SGHTA, CDR2 FQGNSA. V shed 5 bases and J 6 bases; nucleotides not matched to a gene: 9. This CDR3 comprises 14 residues. The CDR3: CASSEGTDQNGYTF. CDR3 bases: TGTGCCAGCAGCGAAGGGACAGACCAGAATGGCTACACCTTC.

This clonotype has ten or more counts. The chain combines TRBV6-4 with TRBJ2-1; D uncertain. The V end lost 4 bases, the J end lost 8 bases, and 15 bases lay between the germline ends. Germline lookup yields CDR1 MRHNA and CDR2 SNTAGT. This CDR3 comprises 14 residues. The CDR3 DNA follows: TGTGCCAGCAGTGCCACTTATTTGGGGTATGAGCAGTTCTTC. Encoded protein: CASSATYLGYEQFF.

This clonotype turned up a few times. This chain links TRBV11-2 with TRBJ2-1, with a possible D match to TRBD2 (6 bases). The germline V gene encodes CDR1 SGHAT and CDR2 FQNNGV. V shed 3 bases and J shed 2 bases, with 11 bases lying between them. The CDR3 is 15 amino acids. CDR3 DNA: TGTGCCAGCAGCTTGCTAGCGCTCACCTACAATGAGCAGTTCTTC. Translated: CASSLLALTYNEQFF.

The chain carries TRBV10-2 and TRBJ1-5, with 7 bases aligning to TRBD1. V was clipped by 6 bases and J by 6 bases; unmatched bases: 14. Germline V gives CDR1 WSHSY, CDR2 SAAADI. The CDR3 is made up of 16 amino acids. CDR3 nucleotides: TGCGCCAGCAGCGATAAACAGGGGCTGGTGGGTCAGCCCCAGCATTTT. Protein product: CASSDKQGLVGQPQHF.

This clonotype was seen a few times. The V call is TRBV15, the J call TRBJ2-2; no clear D. The length of the CDR3 is 13 residues. CDR1 and CDR2 (germline): LNHNV, YYDKDF (reference sequence). Trimming pared 8 bases from V and 6 bases from J, leaving 13 bases between. The CDR3 loop is CATSGIGAGELFF. In DNA form, the CDR3 reads TGTGCCACCTCGGGTATTGGGGCCGGGGAGCTGTTTTTT.

There are many counts of this clonotype. The genes are TRBV19 and TRBJ2-1; 10 bases are a match to TRBD1. After removal of 5 bases from V and 7 bases from J, the junction contained 14 bases not matched to a gene. Germline CDR1 is LNHDA and CDR2 is SQIVND (reference sequence). The CDR3 is 17 amino acids. In DNA, the CDR3 is TGTGCCAGTAGTGCGATCAGAATGGGACAGGGGAGGAATGAGCAGTTCTTC. Translation gives CASSAIRMGQGRNEQFF. The full variable domain, with the rest looked up from reference TRBV19 and TRBJ2-1, is DGGITQSPKYLFRKEGQNVTLSCEQNLNHDAMYWYRQDPGQGLRLIYYSQIVNDFQKGDIAEGYSVSREKKESFPLTVTSAQKNPTAFYLCASSAIRMGQGRNEQFFGPGTRLTVL.

This clonotype was detected many times. The chain links TRBV5-1 to TRBJ2-1; TRBD2 agrees at 8 bases. The V gene's germline CDR1 is SGHRS and CDR2 YFSETQ. The CDR3 sequence is 15 residues long. The junction had 11 bases not matched to a gene; V was cut back by 5 bases and J by 7 bases. CDR3 loop: CASSTGSGSWNEQFF. Written as DNA, the CDR3 is TGCGCCAGCAGTACGGGAAGCGGGAGCTGGAATGAGCAGTTCTTC. Full variable domain (rest looked up from reference TRBV5-1 and TRBJ2-1): KAGVTQTPRYLIKTRGQQVTLSCSPISGHRSVSWYQQTPGQGLQFLFEYFSETQRNKGNFPGRFSGRQFSNSRSEMNVSTLELGDSALYLCASSTGSGSWNEQFFGPGTRLTVL.

The rearrangement joins TRBV24-1 to TRBJ2-1; possible D gene TRBD2, 6 bases. Trimming took 4 bases from V and 8 from J, leaving 14 bases between them. Germline assignment: CDR1 KGHDR and CDR2 SFDVKD. The CDR3 spans 14 residues. The chain's CDR3 is CATSDPPTSYEQFF. CDR3 nucleotide sequence: TGTGCCACCAGTGACCCGCCGACTAGTTATGAGCAGTTCTTC.

This clonotype was counted ten times or more. The J gene is TRBJ2-3, the V gene TRBV20-1; 7 bases line up with TRBD2. V shed 1 base, J shed 5 bases, and the junction held 9 bases outside the gene matches. This CDR3 is built from 15 residues. CDR1 is DFQATT and CDR2 is SNEGSKA in the germline V gene (reference sequence). The CDR3 reads CSARGLAAVQDTQYF. The CDR3 DNA reads as TGCAGTGCTAGAGGCCTAGCGGCCGTTCAAGATACGCAGTATTTT.

The CDR3 nucleotides are TGTGCCAGCAGCTGGATGGGGAAACTGAACACTGAAGCTTTCTTT. It is translated as CASSWMGKLNTEAFF. The rearrangement links TRBV5-4 to TRBJ1-1, with D hard to call. The CDR3 is 15 amino acids. V gave up 3 bases and J gave up 0 bases, with 12 bases separating them. Germline CDR1 and CDR2: SGHNT and YYREEE (reference sequence). The whole variable domain, remainder taken from reference TRBV5-4 and TRBJ1-1, is ETGVTQSPTHLIKTRGQQVTLRCSSQSGHNTVSWYQQALGQGPQFIFQYYREEENGRGNFPPRFSGLQFPNYSSELNVNALELDDSALYLCASSWMGKLNTEAFFGQGTRLTVV.

The CDR3 protein is CASSPIYNSPLHF. The DNA of the CDR3 is TGTGCCAGTAGTCCCATTTATAATTCACCCCTCCACTTT. V usage is TRBV19 and J usage is TRBJ1-6; D unclear. Germline CDR1 is LNHDA and CDR2 is SQIVND (reference sequence). CDR3 length equals 13 residues. V was trimmed by 5 bases and J by 4 bases, leaving 6 bases between them.

The chain combines TRBV29-1 with TRBJ2-7, with D unresolved. Looked up from germline, CDR1 is SQVTM and CDR2 is ANQGSEA. V was cut by 8 bases and J by 4 bases, with 6 bases left in between. There are 9 residues in the CDR3. The CDR3: CSSPYEQYF. In DNA, the CDR3 is TGCAGCTCCCCGTACGAGCAGTACTTC.

This clonotype has a handful of counts. The CDR3 nucleotides are TGTGCCAGCTCACCATTGGCGGGAGGGCCTAACAATGAGCAGTTCTTC. It encodes CASSPLAGGPNNEQFF. This chain links TRBV18 with TRBJ2-1, with TRBD2 matching over 9 bases. In germline, CDR1 is KGHSH, CDR2 LQKENI. Trimming at V came to 2 bases and at J to 5 bases, leaving 7 bases not matched to a gene. This CDR3 contains 16 residues. The full variable domain, in which reference TRBV18 and TRBJ2-1 provide the parts outside the CDR3, is NAGVMQNPRHLVRRRGQEARLRCSPMKGHSHVYWYRQLPEEGLKFMVYLQKENIIDESGMPKERFSAEFPKEGPSILRIQQVVRGDSAAYFCASSPLAGGPNNEQFFGPGTRLTVL.